This is a list of T cell receptor beta chains from one sample in a study of blood T cell repertoires in COVID-19. Sequencing was performed with immunoSEQ multiplex PCR; in TCRdb, only in-frame clones are kept and a portion is missing. Altogether over 45,000 clones are present, approximately 82% being singletons, with the ten largest covering 5.2%. Sequencing was carried out using peripheral blood. These receptors originate from a human donor in a cohort sampled during active COVID-19. Each CDR3 is given with its conserved first and last residue. The D gene is left open where the match is weak. Some rows mark clone size as missing; the rest say once, few, many or name a class of expanded clone.

cdr3_nt	cdr3_aa	j_call	v_call	clone_size	d_call
TGTGCCAGTAGTTTCGACAGGGGTCAGCAGTTCTTC	CASSFDRGQQFF	TRBJ2-1	TRBV19	NA	TRBD1
TGTGCCAGCTCACCAACAGCGAACACTGAAGCTTTCTTT	CASSPTANTEAFF	TRBJ1-1	TRBV18	NA	NA
TGCGCCAGCAGCTTCCGACTTGAGCAGTTCTTC	CASSFRLEQFF	TRBJ2-1	TRBV5-1	NA	NA
TGTGCCAGCGGGGCCCACAATGAGCAGTTCTTC	CASGAHNEQFF	TRBJ2-1	TRBV2	few	NA
TGTGCCAGCAGTTTGGGACACCCTAATGAAAAACTGTTTTTT	CASSLGHPNEKLFF	TRBJ1-4	TRBV28	NA	NA
TGTGCCAGCAGCCCGGGGGGTATCACTGAAGCTTTCTTT	CASSPGGITEAFF	TRBJ1-1	TRBV7-8	NA	NA
TGTGCCAGCAGTTACCCGGGACAGGGCTCGGCCCTATACTACACCTTC	CASSYPGQGSALYYTF	TRBJ1-2	TRBV6-5	few	TRBD1
TGCGCCAGCAGCTTGTTGCGGGGGGCCCTCCAAGAGACCCAGTACTTC	CASSLLRGALQETQYF	TRBJ2-5	TRBV5-1	NA	TRBD2
TGCAGCGTTGAAATACAGTGGAACACTGAAGCTTTCTTT	CSVEIQWNTEAFF	TRBJ1-1	TRBV29-1	once	NA
TGTGCCAGCAGCTTGATCTCGGTCACCGGGGAGCTGTTTTTT	CASSLISVTGELFF	TRBJ2-2	TRBV7-9	NA	NA
TGTGCCAGCAGCCTAGCGGGGCCCACAGATACGCAGTATTTT	CASSLAGPTDTQYF	TRBJ2-3	TRBV7-9	NA	TRBD2
TGTGCCTTCACGGACAGGGGATACTATGGCTACACCTTC	CAFTDRGYYGYTF	TRBJ1-2	TRBV30	few	TRBD1
TGCGCCAGCAGTCCTACTAGCGGGGGGGCTCGGGAGCAGTTCTTC	CASSPTSGGAREQFF	TRBJ2-1	TRBV10-1	NA	TRBD2
TGTGCCAGCAGCGTCGACTTAGCGGTGAACACAGATACGCAGTATTTT	CASSVDLAVNTDTQYF	TRBJ2-3	TRBV9	once	NA
TGTGCCAGCAGCTTAGGACAAGCCCTAACCGGAAACACCATATATTTT	CASSLGQALTGNTIYF	TRBJ1-3	TRBV7-6	NA	NA
TGTGCCAGCAGCGTAGCCGCGGGGCCGAACACCGGGGAGCTGTTTTTT	CASSVAAGPNTGELFF	TRBJ2-2	TRBV9	once	NA
TGCGCCAGCAGCCAAGGACTAGCGGGGGTGTACACAGATACGCAGTATTTT	CASSQGLAGVYTDTQYF	TRBJ2-3	TRBV4-1	NA	TRBD2